This T cell receptor (beta chain) was identified in a study of cytomegalovirus exposure and HLA in healthy donors. In the study overall: Inside one of the first data releases sat some 85 million unique TCRs taken from HLA-typed donors. Of 300 to 500 genotyped donors, 81% grouped in the Caucasian-associated ancestry cluster.

About this clone itself: Its target is not known.

Study outcomes and limitations: The authors enumerated under 200 TCR beta chains as linked to cytomegalovirus. In a later analysis, common viral pathogens appeared linked to several of the most significant clusters.

This PCR relied on a set of 60 Vbeta primers and 13 Jbeta primers. Generated by immunoSEQ multiplex PCR, the TCRdb table keeps only in-frame clones and is missing some. The sample lists 160,000 or so clones; roughly 76% were seen once. Germline values: CDR1 MNHEY, CDR2 SMNVEV (reference sequence). The CDR3 totals 13 residues. V was pared by 2 bases and J by 9 bases, with 13 bases between. The sequence derives from a woman in her fifties or sixties in good health and CMV-seronegative. The chain employs TRBV27 and TRBJ2-5; TRBD2 is a possible D gene (7 bases). Input material: PBMCs. The CDR3 region is CASSLAGAAAQYF. CDR3 nucleotides: TGTGCCAGCAGTTTAGCGGGGGCAGCAGCCCAGTACTTC.